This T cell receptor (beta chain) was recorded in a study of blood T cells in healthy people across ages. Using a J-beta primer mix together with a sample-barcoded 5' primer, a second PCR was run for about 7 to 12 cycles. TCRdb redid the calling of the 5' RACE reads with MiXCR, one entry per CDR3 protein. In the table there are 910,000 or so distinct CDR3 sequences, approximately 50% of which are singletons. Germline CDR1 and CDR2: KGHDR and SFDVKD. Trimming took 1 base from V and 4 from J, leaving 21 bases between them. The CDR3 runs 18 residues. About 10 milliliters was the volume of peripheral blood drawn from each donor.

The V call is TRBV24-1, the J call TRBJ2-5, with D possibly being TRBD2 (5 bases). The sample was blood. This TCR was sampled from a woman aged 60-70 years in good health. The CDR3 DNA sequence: TGTGCCACCAGTGATTTCGGGAAGGGAGTCTACCAAGTAGAGACCCAGTACTTC. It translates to CATSDFGKGVYQVETQYF.